Following are 9 T cell receptor beta chains from one sample sequenced in a study of T cells in Graves' hyperthyroidism and ophthalmopathy. It was RNA transcripts that yielded the amplified TCR beta CDR3 regions. TCR CDR3 underwent first-round RT-PCR with the HTBI primer set. TCRdb redid the calling of the multiplex PCR reads with MiXCR, one entry per CDR3 protein. Among about 570,000 distinct CDR3 sequences listed, 46% were seen once. Input material: peripheral blood or thyroid tissue (not recorded which). The receptors here all came from an adult woman with Graves' disease, either hyperthyroidism or ophthalmopathy (not recorded which).

The count of this clonotype is one. V is TRBV2 and J is TRBJ1-5; 8 bases match TRBD1. Germline-derived CDR1 and CDR2 are SNHLY and FYNNEI. Unmatched junction bases numbered 8, after V lost 10 bases and J lost 0 bases. The CDR3 has 15 amino acids. CDR3 sequence (DNA): TGTGCCACCGGGACAGGCGAGTATAGCAATCAGCCCCAGCATTTT. Protein: CATGTGEYSNQPQHF.

This clonotype was seen ten or more times. V gene TRBV10-3 combines with J gene TRBJ2-2; D gene uncertain. The CDR3 is 14 residues long. The V end was cut by 6 bases, the J end by 3 bases, with 11 bases between. The germline gives CDR1 ENHRY, CDR2 SYGVKD. The CDR3 nucleotides are TGTGCCATCAGGAGGCAGACGGACACCGGGGAGCTGTTTTTT. Amino acids: CAIRRQTDTGELFF.

A word on this clonotype: Mismatch with germline at one junction end may stem from a read error. The chain has TRBV7-7 and TRBJ2-5; perhaps TRBD2 as D (6 bases). TRBJ2-7 explains the end of the DNA better; the J call may be wrong. The CDR3 covers 15 residues. Germline CDR1 reads SSHAT; CDR2 reads FNYEAQ (reference sequence). The CDR3: CASSLAGGFGNEQYF. DNA of the CDR3: TGTGCTAGCAGCTTAGCCGGAGGGTTCGGCAACGAGCAGTACTTC.

This clonotype was observed a few times. Just one base apart from a much larger clone, this may be a read error. The rearrangement joins TRBV28 to TRBJ2-2; 8 bases match TRBD1. This CDR3 comprises 14 residues. From germline, CDR1 is MDHEN and CDR2 SYDVKM. The J segment lost 4 bases and the V segment lost 5 bases, leaving 3 bases of the junction unmatched. The CDR3 DNA is TGTGCCAGCAGTCGACAGGGGACCACCGGGGAGCTGTTTTTT. Encoded protein: CASSRQGTTGELFF.

In this sample, this clonotype turned up many times. The chain links TRBV28 to TRBJ1-2; D is possibly TRBD1 (6 bases). With 9 bases removed from V and 5 bases from J, the gap between germline ends came to 19 bases. The CDR3 loop spans 14 amino acids. The germline V gene encodes CDR1 MDHEN and CDR2 SYDVKM. This CDR3 reads CASLGRGLVYGYTF. Here the CDR3 DNA reads TGTGCCAGTTTGGGGCGGGGGCTAGTTTATGGCTACACCTTC.

This sequence joins TRBV25-1 and TRBJ1-4; D is unresolved. V was shortened by 1 base and J by 9 bases, with 15 bases between the two germline ends. This CDR3 comprises 15 residues. Per germline, CDR1 MGHDK and CDR2 SYGVNS. The CDR3 spells CASSELEGPPKKLFF. In DNA form, the CDR3 reads TGTGCCAGCAGTGAATTAGAGGGCCCCCCGAAAAAACTGTTTTTT.

V gene TRBV15 combines with J gene TRBJ1-1, with D tentatively TRBD1 (6 bases). The V end was cut by 0 bases, the J end by 5 bases, with 13 bases between. This CDR3 is 15 amino acids long. The V gene's germline CDR1 is LNHNV and CDR2 YYDKDF (reference sequence). CDR3 DNA: TGTGCCACCAGCAGAGATCTCGGGGGCGGTACTGAAGCTTTCTTT. The encoded protein is CATSRDLGGGTEAFF.

This clonotype was found once. Written as DNA, the CDR3 is TGTGCCAGCAGCTTGGTAGGCTCGGGGGGCTACACCTTC. Encoded protein: CASSLVGSGGYTF. The chain employs TRBV5-6 and TRBJ1-2; D call uncertain. V lost 0 bases, J lost 8 bases, and 11 bases lay in between. Germline V gives CDR1 SGHDT, CDR2 YYEEEE. The CDR3 totals 13 residues.

The chain uses TRBV10-3 and TRBJ1-5; 8 bases are a match to TRBD1. CDR1 ENHRY and CDR2 SYGVKD come from the germline V gene. The CDR3 is made up of 17 amino acids. Trimming at V came to 3 bases and at J to 3 bases, leaving 10 bases not matched to a gene. The CDR3 loop is CAISDRGDRFLNQPQHF. CDR3 DNA: TGTGCCATCAGTGACAGGGGGGACAGGTTCCTCAATCAGCCCCAGCATTTT.